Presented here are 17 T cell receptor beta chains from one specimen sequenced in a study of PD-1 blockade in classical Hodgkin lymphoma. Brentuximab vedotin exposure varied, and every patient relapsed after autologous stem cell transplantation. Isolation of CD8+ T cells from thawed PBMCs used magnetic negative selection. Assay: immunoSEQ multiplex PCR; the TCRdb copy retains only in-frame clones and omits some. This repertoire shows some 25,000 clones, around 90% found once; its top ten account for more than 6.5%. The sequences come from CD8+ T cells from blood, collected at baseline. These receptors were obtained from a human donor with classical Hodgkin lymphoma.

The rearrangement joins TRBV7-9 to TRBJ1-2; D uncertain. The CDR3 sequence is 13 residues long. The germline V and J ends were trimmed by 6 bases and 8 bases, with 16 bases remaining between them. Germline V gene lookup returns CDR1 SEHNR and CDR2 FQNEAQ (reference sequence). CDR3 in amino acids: CASRSAQEFGYTF. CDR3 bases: TGTGCCAGCAGATCTGCGCAGGAGTTCGGCTACACCTTC.

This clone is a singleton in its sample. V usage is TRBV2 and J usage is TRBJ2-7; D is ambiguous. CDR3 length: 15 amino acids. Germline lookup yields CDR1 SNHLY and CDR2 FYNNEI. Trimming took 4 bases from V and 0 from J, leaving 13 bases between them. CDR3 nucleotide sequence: TGTGCCAGCAGTGTAGTAGCCTTAAGCTCCTACGAGCAGTACTTC. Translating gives CASSVVALSSYEQYF.

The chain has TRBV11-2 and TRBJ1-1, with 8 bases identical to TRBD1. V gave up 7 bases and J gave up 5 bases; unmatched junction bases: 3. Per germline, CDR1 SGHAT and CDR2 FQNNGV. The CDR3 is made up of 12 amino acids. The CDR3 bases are TGTGCCAGCAAGACAGGGGCGACTGAAGCTTTCTTT. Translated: CASKTGATEAFF.

The CDR3 sequence is CASIGNEQFF. As DNA, the CDR3 is TGTGCCAGCATCGGCAATGAGCAGTTCTTC. The chain employs TRBV2 and TRBJ2-1; no clear D gene. The germline V gene encodes CDR1 SNHLY and CDR2 FYNNEI. The ends were cut back, 7 bases at V and 6 bases at J, with 4 bases in the middle. The CDR3 consists of 10 residues.

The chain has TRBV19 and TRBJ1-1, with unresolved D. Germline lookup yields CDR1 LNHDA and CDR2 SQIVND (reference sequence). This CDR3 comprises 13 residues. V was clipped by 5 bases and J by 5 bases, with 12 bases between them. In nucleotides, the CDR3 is TGTGCCAGTAGTTCTAGGGAAGGGACTGAAGCTTTCTTT. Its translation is CASSSREGTEAFF.

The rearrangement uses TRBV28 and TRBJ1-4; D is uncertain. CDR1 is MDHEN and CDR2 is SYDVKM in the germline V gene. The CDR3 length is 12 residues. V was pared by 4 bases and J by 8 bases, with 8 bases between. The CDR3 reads CASSSTNEKLFF. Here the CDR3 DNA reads TGTGCCAGCAGTTCAACGAACGAAAAACTGTTTTTT.

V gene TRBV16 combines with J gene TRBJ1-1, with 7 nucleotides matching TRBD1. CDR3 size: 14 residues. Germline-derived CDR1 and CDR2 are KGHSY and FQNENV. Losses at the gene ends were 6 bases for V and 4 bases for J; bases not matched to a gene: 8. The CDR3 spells CASRHRGGGTEAFF. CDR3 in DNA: TGTGCCAGCAGACACAGGGGTGGCGGCACTGAAGCTTTCTTT.

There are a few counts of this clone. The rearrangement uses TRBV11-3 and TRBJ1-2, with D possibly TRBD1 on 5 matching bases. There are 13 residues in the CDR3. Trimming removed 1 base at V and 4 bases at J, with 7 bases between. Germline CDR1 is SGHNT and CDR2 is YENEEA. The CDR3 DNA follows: TGTGCCAGCAGCTTAGCGGGGGGCTATGGCTACACCTTC. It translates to CASSLAGGYGYTF.

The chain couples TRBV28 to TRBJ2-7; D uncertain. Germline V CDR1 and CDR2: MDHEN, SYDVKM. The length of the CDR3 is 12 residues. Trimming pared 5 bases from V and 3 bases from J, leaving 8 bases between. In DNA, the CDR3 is TGTGCCAGCAGTCCGGACGGCTACGAGCAGTACTTC. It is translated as CASSPDGYEQYF.

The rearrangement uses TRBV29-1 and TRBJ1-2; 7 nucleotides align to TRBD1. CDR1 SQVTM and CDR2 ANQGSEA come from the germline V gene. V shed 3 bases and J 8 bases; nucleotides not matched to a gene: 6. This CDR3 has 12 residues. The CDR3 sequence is CSVDEGADGYTF. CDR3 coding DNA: TGCAGCGTTGATGAGGGGGCTGACGGCTACACCTTC.

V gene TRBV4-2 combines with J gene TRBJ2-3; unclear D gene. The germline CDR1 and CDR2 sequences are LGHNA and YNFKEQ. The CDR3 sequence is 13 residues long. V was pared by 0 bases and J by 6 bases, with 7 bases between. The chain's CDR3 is CASSQESPDTQYF. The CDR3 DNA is TGTGCCAGCAGCCAAGAGTCACCCGATACGCAGTATTTT.

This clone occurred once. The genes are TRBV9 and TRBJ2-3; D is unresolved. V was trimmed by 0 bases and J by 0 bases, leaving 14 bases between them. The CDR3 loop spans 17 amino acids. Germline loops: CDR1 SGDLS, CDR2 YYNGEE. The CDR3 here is CASSVAVRPSSTDTQYF. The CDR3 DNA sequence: TGTGCCAGCAGCGTAGCTGTGAGACCGTCGAGCACAGATACGCAGTATTTT.

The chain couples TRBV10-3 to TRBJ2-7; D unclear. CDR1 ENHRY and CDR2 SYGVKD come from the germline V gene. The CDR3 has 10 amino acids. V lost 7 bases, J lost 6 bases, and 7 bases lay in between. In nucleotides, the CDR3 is TGTGCCATCATCCCCCCCGAGCAGTACTTC. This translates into CAIIPPEQYF.

CDR3: CASSLTFGHEQYF. The CDR3 DNA reads as TGTGCCAGCAGCTTAACATTCGGGCACGAGCAGTACTTC. J is TRBJ2-7 and V is TRBV7-3, with unresolved D. V dropped 0 bases and J dropped 5 bases, with 8 bases sitting between them. Per the germline V gene, CDR1 is SGHTA and CDR2 is FQGTGA. The CDR3 has 13 residues.

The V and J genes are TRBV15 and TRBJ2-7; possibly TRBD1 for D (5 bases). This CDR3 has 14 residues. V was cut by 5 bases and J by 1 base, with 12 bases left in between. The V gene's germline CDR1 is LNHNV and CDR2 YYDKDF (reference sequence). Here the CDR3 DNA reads TGTGCCACCAGCTTAGGGGCAAGTTCCTACGAGCAGTACTTC. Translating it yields CATSLGASSYEQYF.

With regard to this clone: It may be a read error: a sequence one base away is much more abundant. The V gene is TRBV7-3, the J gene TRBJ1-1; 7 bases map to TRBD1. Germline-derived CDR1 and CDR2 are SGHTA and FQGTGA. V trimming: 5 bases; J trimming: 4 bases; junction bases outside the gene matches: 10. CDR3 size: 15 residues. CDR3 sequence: CASSASGGGGTEAFF. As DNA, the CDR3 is TGTGCCAGCAGCGCGTCAGGGGGGGGCGGCACTGAAGCTTTCTTT.

The DNA of the CDR3 is TGTGCCAGCAGTCCCCTTACAGGGAGAAGAGAAGCTTTCTTT. Its protein is CASSPLTGRREAFF. V usage is TRBV6-6 and J usage is TRBJ1-1, with D possibly being TRBD1 (6 bases). V was clipped by 5 bases and J by 8 bases, with 18 bases between them. The CDR3 runs 14 residues. Germline CDR1 is MNHNY and CDR2 is SVGAGI (reference sequence).